This TCR beta chain is from a study of cytomegalovirus exposure and HLA in healthy donors. Looking at the study overall: There were 90 million to 140 million unique TCR beta sequences, drawn from roughly 200 million T cells, in an earlier analysis. Study-wide results and limits: HLA restriction was apparent for most CMV-associated TCR beta chains in a later analysis. Analysis performed later found approximately 17,000 TCR beta sequences associated with HLA alleles at 0.05 false discovery rate. Associated with cytomegalovirus, according to the listing, were 150 to 200 TCR beta chains.

For this clone: Its specificity is not known.

Germline CDR1 SGHVS, CDR2 FQNEAQ. The germline V and J ends were trimmed by 5 bases and 3 bases, with 14 bases remaining between them. The length of the CDR3 is 15 residues. The PCR had 60 Vbeta and 13 Jbeta primers. The assay was immunoSEQ multiplex PCR, and TCRdb's table has in-frame clones only and misses some. The sample includes 200,000 to 250,000 clones, over 65% of them seen just once. The sample consisted of PBMCs. The clonotype was recovered from a young man in good health and CMV-seronegative. The chain joins TRBV7-8 to TRBJ1-5; no reliable D call. The CDR3 nucleotides read TGTGCCAGCAGCCCTGTAGAACAGCTCAATCAGCCCCAGCATTTT. Its translation: CASSPVEQLNQPQHF. Supplemented by reference TRBV7-8 and TRBJ1-5, the full variable domain reads GAGVSQSPRYKVAKRGQDVALRCDPISGHVSLFWYQQALGQGPEFLTYFQNEAQLDKSGLPSDRFFAERPEGSVSTLKIQRTQQEDSAVYLCASSPVEQLNQPQHFGDGTRLSIL.